This T cell receptor beta chain was obtained from a study of T cell responses to AZD1222 COVID-19 vaccine. Profiling relied on immunoSEQ multiplex PCR, and the TCRdb table lists in-frame clones only, not all of them. Counted here are roughly 120,000 clones, about 89% occurring once; the ten biggest clones make up 6% to 8.5%. Study-wide points: Sampled repertoires all dated from after the peak T cell response. Distributed over spike, vaccine-associated CD4 TCRs predominated at 160-218 and 743-854. Only 5 to 7 AZD1222 recipients were seropositive at baseline.

The ends were cut back, 2 bases at V and 0 bases at J, with 16 bases in the middle. The CDR3 has 19 residues. Germline CDR1 KGHDR, CDR2 SFDVKD. Remarks on this clone: Its antigen is not known.

Timing groups of about 4 and about 12 weeks for second doses were pooled. Sequencing used peripheral blood, obtained 28 days after the second AZD1222 dose. The gene calls are TRBV24-1 and TRBJ2-6; D remains ambiguous. This TCR came from an adult who received the AZD1222 COVID-19 vaccine. The DNA of the CDR3 is TGTGCCACCAGTGATTCCCACCGGACGGTGAGCTCTGGGGCCAACGTCCTGACTTTC. Protein: CATSDSHRTVSSGANVLTF.